The 18 T cell receptor beta chains below were found in one sample sequenced in a study of T-cell reconstitution after alpha-beta-depleted transplantation in children. Unique molecular identifiers were used to barcode this TCRbeta library. TCRdb re-called the PCR reads through MiXCR, storing one row per CDR3 protein. The table lists fewer than 1 million distinct CDR3 sequences, roughly 15% of them singletons. The sequencing used PBMCs, mostly from graft donor cells, collected 360 days after TCRalphabeta/CD19-depleted stem cell transplant. All receptors derive from a male patient younger than 18 who had a stem cell transplant for acute lymphoblastic leukemia, so the T cells may come from the graft donor.

This clonotype was observed a few times. The V call is TRBV7-9, the J call TRBJ2-1; 14 positions agree with TRBD2. Trimming cost V 4 bases and J 6 bases; bases outside gene matches: 5. Germline V gene sequence: CDR1 SEHNR, CDR2 FQNEAQ (reference sequence). The CDR3 loop spans 16 amino acids. This chain's CDR3 is CASSWPGTSGSNEQFF. The DNA for the CDR3 is TGTGCCAGCAGCTGGCCCGGGACTAGCGGGAGCAATGAGCAGTTCTTC.

This clonotype was recorded at least ten times. DNA of the CDR3: TGTGCCAGCAGCTGGGGACTAGCGGCGAACACCGGGGAGCTGTTTTTT. Translation: CASSWGLAANTGELFF. This rearrangement joins TRBV5-5 to TRBJ2-2; 11 bases map to TRBD2. The CDR3 is 16 residues long. Per germline, CDR1 SGHKS and CDR2 YYEKEE (reference sequence). Trimming took 3 bases from V and 0 from J; bases not matched to a gene: 1.

This clonotype was found a few times. V and J are TRBV7-2 and TRBJ1-6; no definite D call. The CDR3 has 15 residues. Germline lookup yields CDR1 SGHTA and CDR2 FQGNSA. Trimming removed 4 bases from V and 10 bases from J, with 17 bases in between. CDR3 DNA: TGTGCCAGCAGCTCCGGGCCAACCAGGCGGTCACCCCTCCACTTT. It yields the protein CASSSGPTRRSPLHF.

The table lists this clonotype with a few counts. The chain is built from TRBV24-1 and TRBJ2-2, with 8 bases that match TRBD2. The V gene's germline CDR1 is KGHDR and CDR2 SFDVKD. V was pared by 2 bases and J by 2 bases, with 15 bases of the junction left unmatched. The CDR3 is made up of 20 amino acids. CDR3 sequence: CATSDYSLSGDAPNTGELFF. The CDR3 DNA reads TGTGCCACCAGTGATTACTCCCTTAGCGGGGATGCACCAAACACCGGGGAGCTGTTTTTT.

In this sample, this clonotype turned up many times. CDR3 loop: CASRHLSEQFF. In DNA, the CDR3 is TGTGCCAGCAGACATCTAAGTGAGCAGTTCTTC. The chain recombines TRBV25-1 with TRBJ2-1; D ambiguous. The germline V and J ends were trimmed by 6 bases and 9 bases, with 9 bases remaining between them. This CDR3 comprises 11 residues. CDR1 and CDR2 from the germline V gene are MGHDK and SYGVNS.

This clonotype was detected many times. J is TRBJ1-4 and V is TRBV6-5; tentatively, D is TRBD1 (6 bases). Deletions cut 0 bases from V and 7 bases from J, with 12 bases between. Germline V lookup: CDR1 MNHEY, CDR2 SVGAGI. The CDR3 loop spans 15 amino acids. The CDR3 nucleotides read TGTGCCAGCAGTTACTCGCAGGGGCTCAGTGAAAAACTGTTTTTT. It is translated as CASSYSQGLSEKLFF.

This clonotype was observed a handful of times. The chain couples TRBV6-5 to TRBJ2-7, with 8 bases lining up with TRBD2. This CDR3 has 15 residues. Looked up from germline, CDR1 is MNHEY and CDR2 is SVGAGI. The ends lost 5 bases at V and 4 bases at J; junction bases unmatched: 10. CDR3 in amino acids: CASSIPGTRFYEQYF. CDR3 bases: TGTGCCAGCAGTATACCCGGGACTAGGTTTTACGAGCAGTACTTC.

This chain uses TRBV12-3 or TRBV12-4 with TRBJ1-3, with D uncertain. The CDR3 totals 14 residues. V lost 4 bases and J 0 bases, leaving 7 bases between the germline ends. CDR3 region: CASSSWDSGNTIYF. CDR3 in DNA: TGTGCCAGCAGTTCGTGGGACTCTGGAAACACCATATATTTT.

The genes are TRBV12-3 or TRBV12-4 and TRBJ2-1; the D gene is possibly TRBD2 (5 bases). V lost 0 bases and J 7 bases, leaving 16 bases between the germline ends. The CDR3 extends over 16 amino acids. The CDR3 DNA reads TGTGCCAGCAGTTTAGCGAGTGTTATCGGGATGAATGAGCAGTTCTTC. It encodes CASSLASVIGMNEQFF.

This clonotype was detected many times. V usage is TRBV29-1 and J usage is TRBJ2-7; D call uncertain. Germline CDR1 reads SQVTM; CDR2 reads ANQGSEA. This CDR3 has 14 amino acids. Trimming took 3 bases from V and 0 from J, leaving 12 bases between them. CDR3 sequence reads: CSVEGYGSSYEQYF. DNA of the CDR3: TGCAGCGTTGAGGGGTATGGTAGCTCCTACGAGCAGTACTTC.

This clonotype was observed a handful of times. V gene TRBV7-8 combines with J gene TRBJ1-1; possibly TRBD1 for D (6 bases). From germline, CDR1 is SGHVS and CDR2 FQNEAQ. The CDR3 is 16 residues long. Trimming removed 5 bases from V and 3 bases from J, with 19 bases in between. CDR3: CASSLRTAQRYTEAFF. CDR3 nucleotide sequence: TGTGCCAGCAGCCTAAGGACAGCACAGCGGTACACTGAAGCTTTCTTT.

J is TRBJ2-7 and V is TRBV10-3; D may be TRBD2 (6 bases). The CDR3 is made up of 16 amino acids. V dropped 6 bases and J dropped 3 bases, with 21 bases sitting between them. Germline CDR1 ENHRY, CDR2 SYGVKD. The CDR3: CAISPDGLRSRYEQYF. The DNA for the CDR3 is TGTGCCATCAGCCCCGACGGACTAAGGAGCCGCTACGAGCAGTACTTC.

V gene TRBV6-2 or TRBV6-3 combines with J gene TRBJ1-1; D ambiguous. The CDR3 loop spans 15 amino acids. Germline CDR1 reads MNHEY; CDR2 reads SVGEGT. Trimming removed 6 bases from V and 0 bases from J, with 14 bases in between. Here the CDR3 reads CASSGQATMNTEAFF. As DNA, the CDR3 is TGTGCCAGCAGCGGGCAGGCAACCATGAACACTGAAGCTTTCTTT.

This clonotype was detected a few times. CDR3: CASSPAPGRSYEQYF. CDR3 coding DNA: TGTGCCAGCTCACCCGCCCCCGGCCGGTCCTACGAGCAGTACTTC. The chain combines TRBV18 with TRBJ2-7; D is undetermined. Trimming removed 3 bases from V and 1 base from J, with 13 bases in between. This CDR3 contains 15 residues. Germline V CDR1 and CDR2: KGHSH, LQKENI.

This chain uses TRBV18 with TRBJ1-5; TRBD1 aligns across 9 bases. Germline V CDR1 and CDR2: KGHSH, LQKENI. This CDR3 spans 15 amino acids. The J segment lost 6 bases and the V segment lost 2 bases, leaving 5 bases of the junction unmatched. The CDR3 DNA reads as TGTGCCAGCTCACCAGACAGGGGGATTGGTCAGCCCCAGCATTTT. Translating it yields CASSPDRGIGQPQHF.

Ten or more counts support this clonotype. J is TRBJ2-3 and V is TRBV7-9; weak D call: TRBD1 (5 bases). Germline V gene sequence: CDR1 SEHNR, CDR2 FQNEAQ (reference sequence). The ends were cut back, 4 bases at V and 2 bases at J, with 13 bases in the middle. CDR3 size: 15 residues. CDR3 sequence: CASSSPAGLTDTQYF. The CDR3 bases are TGTGCCAGCAGCTCCCCGGCAGGGCTCACAGATACGCAGTATTTT.

V gene TRBV20-1 combines with J gene TRBJ2-7, with TRBD2 matching 10 bases. V lost 1 base to trimming and J lost 0 bases; unmatched junction nucleotides: 3. The CDR3 runs 15 residues. Germline-derived CDR1 and CDR2 are DFQATT and SNEGSKA (reference sequence). The chain's CDR3 is CSARVLAGSSYEQYF. CDR3 nucleotide sequence: TGCAGTGCTAGAGTACTAGCGGGGAGCTCCTACGAGCAGTACTTC.

This clonotype was found a few times. The chain uses TRBV12-3 or TRBV12-4 and TRBJ2-1; D may be TRBD1 (6 bases). Between the trimmed V and J ends, which lost 5 bases and 9 bases, there was a span of 14 bases. The CDR3 contains 13 residues. This CDR3 is CASSRYRVGEQFF. The CDR3 coding sequence is TGTGCCAGCAGTAGGTACAGGGTAGGTGAGCAGTTCTTC.